The present entry profiles one T cell receptor beta chain with its context. Its antigen is unknown. This specimen belongs to a study of cytomegalovirus exposure and HLA in healthy donors. About the research overall: Samples from HLA-typed donors yielded 65 million to 85 million unique TCRs in an early data release.

Trimming removed 7 bases from V and 2 bases from J; junction bases left unmatched: 10. The length of the CDR3 is 16 residues. Germline loops: CDR1 MDHEN, CDR2 SYDVKM. Healthy bone marrow donors supplied every sample. The PCR employed 60 Vbeta primers together with 13 Jbeta primers. The assay was immunoSEQ multiplex PCR, and TCRdb's table has in-frame clones only and misses some. Of some 120,000 clones in the sample, 77% were seen once. General study findings and limits: Association of 15,000 to 20,000 TCR beta sequences with HLA alleles was found at 0.05 false discovery rate in a later analysis. The study put 150 or so TCR beta chains on its list as cytomegalovirus-associated.

This clonotype was sampled from a human donor in good health. Sequencing input: PBMCs. This chain connects TRBV28 to TRBJ1-5; 8 nucleotides agree with TRBD1. The CDR3 region is CASNTGQGRGNQPQHF. CDR3 bases: TGTGCCAGCAACACAGGACAGGGTAGGGGCAATCAGCCCCAGCATTTT.